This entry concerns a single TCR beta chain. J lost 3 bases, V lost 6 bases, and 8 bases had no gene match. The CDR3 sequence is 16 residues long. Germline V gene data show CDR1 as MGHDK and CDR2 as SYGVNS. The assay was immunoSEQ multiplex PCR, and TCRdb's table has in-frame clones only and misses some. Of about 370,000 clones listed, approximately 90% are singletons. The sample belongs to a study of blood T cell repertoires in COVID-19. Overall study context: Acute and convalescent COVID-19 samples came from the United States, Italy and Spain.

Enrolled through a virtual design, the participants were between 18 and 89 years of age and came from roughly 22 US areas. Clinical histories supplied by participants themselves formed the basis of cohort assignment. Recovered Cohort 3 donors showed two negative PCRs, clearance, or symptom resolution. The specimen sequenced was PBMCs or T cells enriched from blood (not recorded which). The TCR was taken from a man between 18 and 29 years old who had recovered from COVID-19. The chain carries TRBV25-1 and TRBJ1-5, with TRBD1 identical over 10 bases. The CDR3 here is CASSPSDRGDNQPQHF. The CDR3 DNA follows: TGTGCCAGCAGCCCCTCGGACAGGGGGGACAATCAGCCCCAGCATTTT.